The 27 T cell receptor beta chains presented below share a single source sample, sequenced in a study of spatial heterogeneity in lung cancer. Their specific antigens are unknown. Time point: sample taken at primary tumor resection. TCRdb passed the 5' RACE reads through MiXCR, listing each CDR3 protein once. The sample holds roughly 8,400 distinct CDR3 sequences, approximately 13% seen once. Points from the study as a whole: Tracking of tumor mutation counts was seen in expanded intratumoral alpha and beta TCR counts.

Here the sequenced sample was lung tumor tissue, taken at surgery. Every receptor here comes from a male donor with early-stage non-small cell lung cancer.

This clonotype occurred many times. At one boundary the junction diverges from the germline segment, which might be a read error. With the library built for alpha chains, this beta chain is off target and its frequency is not meaningful. The chain combines TRBV7-7 with TRBJ2-3; D gene uncertain. The CDR3 sequence is 14 residues long. In germline, CDR1 is SSHAT, CDR2 FNYEAQ (reference sequence). The CDR3 here is CASSLENSPDTQYF. The CDR3 DNA sequence: TGTGCTAGCAGCTTAGAGAATAGCCCAGATACGCAGTATTTT.

This clonotype was observed a handful of times. Found in a library prepared for alpha chains, this beta chain is an off-target read, and its abundance has little meaning. The rearrangement links TRBV7-2 to TRBJ1-4, with a possible D match to TRBD1 (6 bases). This CDR3 has 16 amino acids. Trimming removed 2 bases at V and 7 bases at J, with 17 bases between. Germline loops: CDR1 SGHTA, CDR2 FQGNSA. The CDR3 reads CASSLTGAGAGEKLFF. The CDR3 DNA is TGTGCCAGCAGCTTAACCGGGGCGGGGGCAGGTGAAAAACTGTTTTTT.

A note on this clonotype: A library made for alpha chains picked up this beta chain off target, so its size means little. The chain joins TRBV29-1 to TRBJ2-7; D gene ambiguous. CDR1 is SQVTM and CDR2 is ANQGSEA in the germline V gene. Trimming took 8 bases from V and 3 from J, leaving 17 bases between them. There are 13 residues in the CDR3. CDR3 in DNA: TGCAGCCTTCCCTCCGGACCAAGCTACGAGCAGTACTTC. It is translated as CSLPSGPSYEQYF.

This clonotype was found many times. The library was prepared for alpha chains; this beta chain is a stray read, so its frequency means little. The chain recombines TRBV2 with TRBJ2-2; TRBD2 matches 10 bases. V trimming: 5 bases; J trimming: 0 bases; junction bases outside the gene matches: 9. Per germline, CDR1 SNHLY and CDR2 FYNNEI. CDR3 size: 18 residues. The CDR3 reads CASSPGLAIYANTGELFF. CDR3 DNA: TGTGCCAGCAGTCCGGGACTAGCGATTTACGCGAACACCGGGGAGCTGTTTTTT. Full variable domain (missing parts from reference TRBV2 and TRBJ2-2): EPEVTQTPSHQVTQMGQEVILRCVPISNHLYFYWYRQILGQKVEFLVSFYNNEISEKSEIFDDQFSVERPDGSNFTLKIRSTKLEDSAMYFCASSPGLAIYANTGELFFGEGSRLTVL.

This clonotype was recorded many times. This beta chain is an unintended read in a library built for alpha chains; its size means little. This rearrangement joins TRBV11-2 to TRBJ2-7; a weak D match, TRBD1 (5 bases). Germline V gene data show CDR1 as SGHAT and CDR2 as FQNNGV. V lost 1 base and J 6 bases, leaving 10 bases between the germline ends. The CDR3 totals 13 residues. CDR3 region: CASSLGPGFEQYF. CDR3 sequence (DNA): TGTGCCAGCAGCTTAGGGCCAGGGTTCGAGCAGTACTTC.

About this clonotype: This beta chain is an unintended read in a library built for alpha chains; its size means little. The chain has TRBV7-8 and TRBJ2-5; D unclear. V was trimmed by 2 bases and J by 2 bases, leaving 9 bases between them. This CDR3 has 14 residues. Germline V CDR1 and CDR2: SGHVS, FQNEAQ. Written as DNA, the CDR3 is TGTGCCAGCAGCTTAATGGACGGTCAAGAGACCCAGTACTTC. Its translation is CASSLMDGQETQYF.

As for this clonotype: This beta chain is off target for a library built for alpha chains, so its abundance means little. V and J are TRBV4-2 and TRBJ2-1; 13 bases align to TRBD2. V was clipped by 4 bases and J by 8 bases; unmatched bases: 8. The CDR3 runs to 16 residues. Germline V CDR1 and CDR2: LGHNA, YNFKEQ. The CDR3, as DNA: TGTGCCAGCAGCCTCAGACTAGCGGGAGGTTTCGATGAGCAGTTCTTC. It is translated as CASSLRLAGGFDEQFF.

This clonotype has at least ten counts. Since it is a stray read in a library aimed at alpha chains, this beta chain has a size that is not meaningful. The chain is built from TRBV29-1 and TRBJ1-2; no reliable D call. V was clipped by 5 bases and J by 5 bases, with 15 bases between them. In germline, CDR1 is SQVTM, CDR2 ANQGSEA. This CDR3 is 13 amino acids long. CDR3 amino acids: CSVTRPAFYGYTF. In nucleotides, the CDR3 is TGCAGCGTTACCCGTCCTGCATTTTATGGCTACACCTTC. Full variable domain (missing parts from reference TRBV29-1 and TRBJ1-2): SAVISQKPSRDICQRGTSLTIQCQVDSQVTMMFWYRQQPGQSLTLIATANQGSEATYESGFVIDKFPISRPNLTFSTLTVSNMSPEDSSIYLCSVTRPAFYGYTFGSGTRLTVV.

This clonotype was observed many times. Being off target in a library aimed at alpha chains, this beta chain has a size of little meaning. The genes are TRBV6-5 and TRBJ2-1; D possibly matches TRBD1 or TRBD2 (5 bases each). V was clipped by 0 bases and J by 4 bases, with 13 bases between them. The CDR3 contains 16 residues. The germline gives CDR1 MNHEY, CDR2 SVGAGI. The DNA for the CDR3 is TGTGCCAGCAGTTACTCGATGGGACCCACGTACAATGAGCAGTTCTTC. Protein sequence: CASSYSMGPTYNEQFF.

The table lists this clonotype with a count of one. The library was prepared for alpha chains; this beta chain is a stray read, so its frequency means little. This chain links TRBV28 with TRBJ2-3; TRBD2 matches at 9 bases. The length of the CDR3 is 17 residues. Germline CDR1 MDHEN, CDR2 SYDVKM. Trimming took 3 bases from V and 6 from J; bases not matched to a gene: 13. The CDR3 nucleotides are TGTGCCAGCAGTTTGGGTAGCGGGAGAGGTCATAGGGATACGCAGTATTTT. Encoded protein: CASSLGSGRGHRDTQYF.

This clonotype was seen ten or more times. This beta chain is a stray sequence in a library constructed for alpha chains; its clone size is not meaningful. V is TRBV20-1 and J is TRBJ2-2; 7 bases fit TRBD2. CDR1 is DFQATT, CDR2 SNEGSKA, per germline (reference sequence). The CDR3 runs 13 residues. V lost 6 bases and J lost 10; bases outside the gene matches: 11. The CDR3 bases are TGCAGTGCCTCCGGCGGGAGTTGGGAGGAGCTGTTTTTT. Amino acid sequence: CSASGGSWEELFF.

Many counts were recorded for this clonotype. Found in a library prepared for alpha chains, this beta chain is an off-target read, and its abundance has little meaning. This chain uses TRBV7-6 with TRBJ2-1; D is perhaps TRBD1 or TRBD2 (6 bases each). The CDR3 extends over 16 amino acids. Trimming cost V 2 bases and J 0 bases, with 11 bases left between them. Germline V CDR1 and CDR2: SGHVS, FNYEAQ. CDR3 nucleotide sequence: TGTGCCAGCAGCTTAATCGGGGGCTTCTCCTACAATGAGCAGTTCTTC. Its translation: CASSLIGGFSYNEQFF.

The sample holds many counts of this clonotype. This beta chain is a stray read from a library made for alpha chains; its abundance is not meaningful. This sequence joins TRBV11-2 and TRBJ1-1; 9 nucleotides agree with TRBD1. The ends lost 5 bases at V and 5 bases at J; junction bases unmatched: 12. Per germline, CDR1 SGHAT and CDR2 FQNNGV. The CDR3 sequence is 16 residues long. CDR3 amino acids: CASSRGQGAWGTEAFF. In nucleotides, the CDR3 is TGTGCCAGCAGCCGGGGACAGGGAGCCTGGGGGACTGAAGCTTTCTTT.

This clonotype was seen ten or more times. This beta chain lies outside the target of a library built for alpha chains; its clone size means little. This chain uses TRBV7-2 with TRBJ1-6; D call uncertain. This CDR3 is built from 15 residues. CDR1 is SGHTA and CDR2 is FQGNSA in the germline V gene. V was pared by 2 bases and J by 5 bases, with 10 bases between. CDR3 bases: TGTGCCAGCAGCTTAATGACGGCCGATAATTCACCCCTCCACTTT. Translation gives CASSLMTADNSPLHF.

In its sample, this clonotype was seen many times. Being off target in a library aimed at alpha chains, this beta chain has a size of little meaning. This chain links TRBV4-1 with TRBJ2-5; 9 nucleotides line up with TRBD1. The CDR3 runs 15 residues. The junction had 7 bases not matched to a gene; V was cut back by 4 bases and J by 4 bases. The germline V gene encodes CDR1 MGHRA and CDR2 YSYEKL. The CDR3 DNA reads TGCGCCAGCAGCCCCGGGACAGGGTATCGAGAGACCCAGTACTTC. It yields the protein CASSPGTGYRETQYF.

This clonotype appeared many times. A library prepared for alpha chains yielded this beta chain as an off-target read; its size is of little meaning. The chain carries TRBV19 and TRBJ1-5; 8 nucleotides match TRBD1. Germline CDR1 LNHDA, CDR2 SQIVND (reference sequence). The CDR3 runs to 15 residues. After removal of 6 bases from V and 8 bases from J, the junction contained 12 bases not matched to a gene. CDR3 DNA sequence: TGTGCCAGTAGCCCACAGGGGGTGGGTAAAGAGCCCCAGCATTTT. It codes for CASSPQGVGKEPQHF.

This clonotype was counted at least ten times. With the library built for alpha chains, this beta chain is off target and its frequency is not meaningful. The chain combines TRBV12-5 with TRBJ2-1; D is unresolved. CDR3 size: 16 residues. V was trimmed by 3 bases and J by 7 bases, leaving 19 bases between them. Germline lookup yields CDR1 LGHNT and CDR2 FRNRAP. CDR3 residues: CASGLTVTGETNEQFF. The CDR3 DNA reads TGTGCTAGTGGTTTAACAGTCACTGGCGAGACGAATGAGCAGTTCTTC. The entire variable domain, with the rest obtained from reference TRBV12-5 and TRBJ2-1, is as follows: DARVTQTPRHKVTEMGQEVTMRCQPILGHNTVFWYRQTMMQGLELLAYFRNRAPLDDSGMPKDRFSAEMPDATLATLKIQPSEPRDSAVYFCASGLTVTGETNEQFFGPGTRLTVL.

Relative to its sample, this clonotype is medium-sized. Because the library targeted alpha chains, this beta chain is an off-target read whose size means little. This chain joins TRBV10-3 and TRBJ1-3; 7 positions agree with TRBD1. This CDR3 has 14 amino acids. V lost 11 bases, J lost 2 bases, and 9 bases stayed unmatched. In germline, CDR1 is ENHRY, CDR2 SYGVKD. CDR3 coding DNA: TGTGCCGCCCGGGGAGGGACAGCTGGAAACACCATATATTTT. Protein: CAARGGTAGNTIYF.

At least ten counts were recorded for this clonotype. As an off-target read in a library built for alpha chains, this beta chain has a frequency of little significance. The gene calls are TRBV12-3 or TRBV12-4 and TRBJ2-1; TRBD2 matches at 16 bases. J gave up 10 bases and V 4 bases, and 7 bases lay outside the gene matches. The CDR3 runs to 16 residues. CDR3 amino acids: CASSSGTSGRVGEQFF. The CDR3 DNA sequence: TGTGCCAGCAGTTCCGGGACTAGCGGGAGGGTCGGGGAGCAGTTCTTC.

This clonotype was counted at least ten times. Within a library made for alpha chains, this beta chain is off target, and its count is uninformative. V usage is TRBV4-1 and J usage is TRBJ1-1, with a tentative D call TRBD1 (6 bases). The CDR3 is 18 amino acids. Germline V lookup: CDR1 MGHRA, CDR2 YSYEKL. V was pared by 1 base and J by 4 bases, with 22 bases between. In nucleotides, the CDR3 is TGCGCCAGCAGCCAAGGGGCGGCAGGGGTAACTAGCGGCACTGAAGCTTTCTTT. Amino acid sequence: CASSQGAAGVTSGTEAFF.

This clonotype was detected ten times or more. This beta chain is an off-target read within a library intended for alpha chains, so its frequency means little. The chain recombines TRBV28 with TRBJ2-7; D not certain. CDR1 and CDR2 (germline): MDHEN, SYDVKM. This CDR3 is built from 14 residues. Trimming took off 4 bases at V and 0 bases at J, with 10 bases between the two ends. CDR3 loop: CASSSLLGSYEQYF. CDR3 bases: TGTGCCAGCAGTTCCCTTTTGGGCTCCTACGAGCAGTACTTC.

This clonotype is medium-sized within its sample. This beta chain appears as a stray read in a library generated for alpha chains; its size is not informative. V is TRBV29-1 and J is TRBJ1-1; 8 bases align to TRBD1. Germline assignment: CDR1 SQVTM and CDR2 ANQGSEA. The V gene end was trimmed by 7 bases and the J gene end by 3 bases; junction bases not matched to a gene: 10. This CDR3 is 14 amino acids long. DNA for the CDR3: TGCAGCGCAAAGACAGGGGATAGGGACACTGAAGCTTTCTTT. Translated, it gives CSAKTGDRDTEAFF.

As to this clonotype: Because the library targeted alpha chains, this beta chain is an off-target read whose size means little. V is TRBV25-1 and J is TRBJ2-3, with a tentative D call TRBD2 (6 bases). Deletions cut 6 bases from V and 1 base from J, with 14 bases between. Germline CDR1 is MGHDK and CDR2 is SYGVNS. The CDR3 has 15 residues. The chain's CDR3 is CASRPSGSRTDTQYF. The CDR3 DNA reads as TGTGCCAGCAGGCCGAGCGGGTCCCGCACAGATACGCAGTATTTT.

This clonotype qualifies as medium-sized. This beta chain appears as a stray read in a library generated for alpha chains; its size is not informative. The CDR3 DNA sequence: TGTGCCAGCAGACTGACTAGCGGATATTACAATGAGCAGTTCTTC. Protein: CASRLTSGYYNEQFF. The V gene is TRBV7-2, the J gene TRBJ2-1; 9 nucleotides align to TRBD2. Germline V CDR1 and CDR2: SGHTA, FQGNSA. This CDR3 comprises 15 residues. With 6 bases clipped from V and 4 bases from J, the junction kept 7 bases outside the gene matches.

This clonotype was seen ten or more times. This beta chain appears as a stray read in a library generated for alpha chains; its size is not informative. The chain carries TRBV9 and TRBJ1-5, with D possibly TRBD1 on 6 matching bases. CDR3 length: 16 amino acids. Germline values: CDR1 SGDLS, CDR2 YYNGEE. Trimming cost V 3 bases and J 4 bases, with 17 bases left between them. This CDR3 reads CASSGGGGPDNQPQHF. CDR3 coding DNA: TGTGCCAGCAGCGGAGGGGGAGGTCCAGATAATCAGCCCCAGCATTTT.

This clonotype showed up many times. Since the library was made to target alpha chains, this beta chain is a stray read and its abundance is not meaningful. This sequence joins TRBV20-1 and TRBJ2-1, with 8 bases identical to TRBD2. The CDR3 extends over 16 amino acids. V lost 7 bases, J lost 4 bases, and 15 bases stayed unmatched. CDR1 and CDR2 from the germline V gene are DFQATT and SNEGSKA (reference sequence). CDR3: CSVESAGLVMYNEQFF. Written as DNA, the CDR3 is TGCAGTGTGGAGAGCGCGGGACTAGTTATGTACAATGAGCAGTTCTTC.

This clonotype was counted many times. This beta chain is an off-target read within a library intended for alpha chains, so its frequency means little. The chain has TRBV7-2 and TRBJ2-7; TRBD2 matches at 8 bases. The CDR3 loop spans 15 amino acids. The germline V gene has CDR1 SGHTA and CDR2 FQGNSA. The V gene end was trimmed by 5 bases and the J gene end by 3 bases; junction bases not matched to a gene: 9. DNA for the CDR3: TGTGCCAGCAGCACCCAGCGGGAGACAAACTACGAGCAGTACTTC. It specifies CASSTQRETNYEQYF.